This TCR beta chain was sequenced during a study of cytomegalovirus exposure and HLA in healthy donors. Study-level background: The roughly 110 validation repertoires were reported in a later analysis to have been generated on the same platform as the 500 to 700 first-cohort repertoires. Study-wide results and caveats: The study put 150 to 200 TCR beta chains on its list as cytomegalovirus-associated. In vitro assays verified that a few CMV-associated chains recognized CMV antigens specifically.

The CDR3 length is 13 residues. CDR1 and CDR2 from the germline V gene are SGHRS and YFSETQ. V was clipped by 0 bases and J by 3 bases, with 4 bases between them. As concerns this clone: Its target is not known.

Clones were read by immunoSEQ multiplex PCR, and TCRdb kept only the in-frame ones, dropping some. The repertoire holds approximately 88,000 clones, with around 96% as singletons. The V and J genes are TRBV5-1 and TRBJ2-1; D ambiguous. Sequences were obtained from PBMCs. The TCR originated in a woman between 18 and 30 years old in good health and CMV-seronegative. The CDR3: CASSLGSYNEQFF. DNA for the CDR3: TGCGCCAGCAGCTTGGGCAGCTACAATGAGCAGTTCTTC. Supplemented by reference TRBV5-1 and TRBJ2-1, the full variable domain reads KAGVTQTPRYLIKTRGQQVTLSCSPISGHRSVSWYQQTPGQGLQFLFEYFSETQRNKGNFPGRFSGRQFSNSRSEMNVSTLELGDSALYLCASSLGSYNEQFFGPGTRLTVL.